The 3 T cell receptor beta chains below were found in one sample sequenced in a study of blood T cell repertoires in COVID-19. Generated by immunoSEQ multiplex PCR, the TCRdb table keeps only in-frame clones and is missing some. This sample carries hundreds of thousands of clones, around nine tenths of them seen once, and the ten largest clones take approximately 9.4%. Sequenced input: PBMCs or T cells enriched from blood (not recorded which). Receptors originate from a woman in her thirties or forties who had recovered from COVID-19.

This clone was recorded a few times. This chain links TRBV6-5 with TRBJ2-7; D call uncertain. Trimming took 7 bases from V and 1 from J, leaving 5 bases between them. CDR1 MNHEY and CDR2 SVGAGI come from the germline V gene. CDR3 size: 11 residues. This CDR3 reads CASKRSYEQYF. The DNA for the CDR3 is TGTGCCAGCAAACGGTCCTACGAGCAGTACTTC.

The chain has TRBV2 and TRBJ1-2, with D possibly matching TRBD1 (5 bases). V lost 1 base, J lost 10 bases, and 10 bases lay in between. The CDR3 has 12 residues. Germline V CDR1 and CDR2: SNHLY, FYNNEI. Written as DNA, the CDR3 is TGTGCCAGCAGTGAAGTCAGGGCTTTCTACACCTTC. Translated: CASSEVRAFYTF.

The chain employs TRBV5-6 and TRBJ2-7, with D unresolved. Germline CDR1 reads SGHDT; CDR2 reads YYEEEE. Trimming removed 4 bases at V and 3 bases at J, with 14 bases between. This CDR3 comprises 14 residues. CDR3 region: CASSPTYTGYEQYF. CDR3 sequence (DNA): TGTGCCAGCAGCCCAACCTACACGGGCTACGAGCAGTACTTC.